These T cell receptor beta chains were read from a single sample in a study of blood T cells in healthy people across ages. Using its own MiXCR run on the 5' RACE reads, TCRdb lists one record per CDR3 protein. The sample contains about 1.4 million distinct CDR3 sequences, approximately 60% of which appear only once. The source material was blood. The origin of the receptors is a man aged 18 to 35 in good health. CDR3s include the opening cysteine and the closing phenylalanine or tryptophan. D genes are given only for firm matches. Only part of the rows carry a size: once, few, many, or a class if the clone is expanded.

TRBJ2-1 | - | TRBV27 | - | TGTGCCAGCAATATTCAGTTGGCTAAATTCCATGAGCAGTTCTTC | CASNIQLAKFHEQFF
TRBJ1-2 | - | TRBV20-1 | - | TGCAGTGCTACCTCTTTGCAAGATAATGGCTACACCTTC | CSATSLQDNGYTF
TRBJ2-5 | - | TRBV29-1 | - | TGCAGCGCGGACAGCCAAGAGACCCAGTACTTC | CSADSQETQYF
TRBJ2-3 | once | TRBV15 | - | TGTGCCACCAGCAGAGGAGGGACACCTTTCGGGGATACGCAGTATTTT | CATSRGGTPFGDTQYF
TRBJ1-6 | few | TRBV4-2 | - | TGTGCCAGCAGCCAACTCTCCGGGTCCCTAGATTCACCCCTCCACTTT | CASSQLSGSLDSPLHF
TRBJ2-3 | - | TRBV29-1 | - | TGCAGCGCCATGGGCGGGCGAAACACAGATACGCAGTATTTT | CSAMGGRNTDTQYF
TRBJ2-3 | - | TRBV29-1 | - | TGCAGCGTTGGGGTTGCGGGGACTGTCTGGTTGGGTACGCAGTATTTT | CSVGVAGTVWLGTQYF
TRBJ2-2 | - | TRBV29-1 | TRBD1 | TGCAGCGTTGGCCCGGGACAGGGCACCGGGGAGCTGTTTTTT | CSVGPGQGTGELFF
TRBJ2-7 | few | TRBV7-2 | TRBD2 | TGTGCCAGCAGCCGCGTAGCGGGGCTTAGCTCCTACGAGCAGTACTTC | CASSRVAGLSSYEQYF
TRBJ1-6 | few | TRBV10-3 | TRBD1 | TGTGCCATCGCATCGGACAGGGACTCACCCCTCCACTTT | CAIASDRDSPLHF
TRBJ1-2 | - | TRBV29-1 | TRBD1 | TGCAGCGCCTTAGGGACAGGGGACTACACCTTC | CSALGTGDYTF
TRBJ2-3 | - | TRBV12-3/TRBV12-4 | TRBD1 | TGTGCCAGCAGTTTAGAGGGACAGGGAGGTGATACGCAGTATTTT | CASSLEGQGGDTQYF
TRBJ2-5 | few | TRBV20-1 | - | TGCAGTGCCGATGATACAGGTCGTGAGACCCAGTACTTC | CSADDTGRETQYF
TRBJ2-3 | - | TRBV2 | - | TGTGCCAGCAGTGAAGATCCAGATACGCAGTATTTT | CASSEDPDTQYF
TRBJ2-5 | - | TRBV12-5 | - | TGTGCTAGTGGTTTCGACTATTTTCCGGAGACCCAGTACTTC | CASGFDYFPETQYF
TRBJ2-3 | - | TRBV28 | - | TGTGCCAGCAGCACAGAGACAGATACGCAGTATTTT | CASSTETDTQYF